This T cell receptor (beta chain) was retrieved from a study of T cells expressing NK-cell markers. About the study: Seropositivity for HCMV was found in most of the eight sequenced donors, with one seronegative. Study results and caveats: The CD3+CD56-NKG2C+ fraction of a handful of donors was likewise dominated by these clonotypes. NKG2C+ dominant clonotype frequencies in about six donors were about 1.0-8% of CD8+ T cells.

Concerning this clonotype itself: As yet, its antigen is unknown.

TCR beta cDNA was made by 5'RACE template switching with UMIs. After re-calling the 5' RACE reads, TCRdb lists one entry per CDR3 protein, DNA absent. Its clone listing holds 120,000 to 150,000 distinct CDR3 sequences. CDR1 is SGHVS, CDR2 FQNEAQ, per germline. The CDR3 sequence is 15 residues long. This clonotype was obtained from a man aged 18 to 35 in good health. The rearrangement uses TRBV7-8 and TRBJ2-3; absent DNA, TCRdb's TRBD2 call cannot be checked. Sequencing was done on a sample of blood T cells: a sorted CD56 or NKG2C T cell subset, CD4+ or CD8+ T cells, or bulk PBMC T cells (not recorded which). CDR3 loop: CASSLAGGPTDTQYF.